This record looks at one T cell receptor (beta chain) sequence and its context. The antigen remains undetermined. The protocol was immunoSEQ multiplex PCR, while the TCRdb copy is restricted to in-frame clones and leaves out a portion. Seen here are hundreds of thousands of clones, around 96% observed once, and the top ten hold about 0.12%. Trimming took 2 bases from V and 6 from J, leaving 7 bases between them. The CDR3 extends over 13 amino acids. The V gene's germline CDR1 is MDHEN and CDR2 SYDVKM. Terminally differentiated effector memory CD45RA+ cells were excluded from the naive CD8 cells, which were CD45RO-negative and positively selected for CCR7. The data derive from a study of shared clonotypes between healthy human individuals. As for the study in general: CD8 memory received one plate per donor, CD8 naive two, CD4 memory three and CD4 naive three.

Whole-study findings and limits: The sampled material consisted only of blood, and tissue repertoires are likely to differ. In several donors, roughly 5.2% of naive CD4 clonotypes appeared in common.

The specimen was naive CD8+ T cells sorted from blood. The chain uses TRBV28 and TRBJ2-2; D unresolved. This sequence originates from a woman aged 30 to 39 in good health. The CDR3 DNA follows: TGTGCCAGCAGTTTAGGGTCTTCCGGGGAGCTGTTTTTT. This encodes CASSLGSSGELFF. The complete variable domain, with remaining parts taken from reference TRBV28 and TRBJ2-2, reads DVKVTQSSRYLVKRTGEKVFLECVQDMDHENMFWYRQDPGLGLRLIYFSYDVKMKEKGDIPEGYSVSREKKERFSLILESASTNQTSMYLCASSLGSSGELFFGEGSRLTVL.